A single sample gave rise to the 5 T cell receptor beta chains below, sequenced in a study of T cell repertoires in cytomegalovirus infection. Their antigen targets remain unknown. Via MiXCR, TCRdb re-called the reads, giving one row per CDR3 protein. Among about 270,000 distinct CDR3 sequences listed, approximately 22% were seen once. This specimen was cultured PBMCs, taken from culture after CMV antigen stimulation. The receptors shown here come from a human donor in good health (CMV status not recorded). Some clones in this sample may be carry-over from other donors' samples.

This clonotype was recorded a few times. This chain uses TRBV27 with TRBJ1-2; 9 bases are a match to TRBD1. The germline CDR1 and CDR2 sequences are MNHEY and SMNVEV (reference sequence). The CDR3 has 15 residues. Trimming removed 6 bases from V and 7 bases from J; junction bases left unmatched: 12. This CDR3 is CASRTAGDREFGYTF. CDR3 nucleotides: TGTGCCAGCAGGACCGCGGGGGACAGGGAGTTTGGCTACACCTTC.

The V gene is TRBV23-1, the J gene TRBJ1-1, with TRBD1 as a possible D gene (5 bases). TRBV23-1 belongs to the ORF category, with a function that is uncertain. The CDR3 extends over 15 amino acids. With 2 bases removed from V and 4 bases from J, the gap between germline ends came to 14 bases. CDR3 in DNA: TGCGCCAGCAGTCAAACCGGGGCCGGGGGCACTGAAGCTTTCTTT. Encoded protein: CASSQTGAGGTEAFF.

In nucleotides, the CDR3 is TGTGCCAGCAGGATAATAACTGGGGCGAGGGCATACAATGAGCAGTTCTTC. Amino acid sequence: CASRIITGARAYNEQFF. The rearrangement links TRBV6-6 to TRBJ2-1; D tentatively reads TRBD1 or TRBD2 (5 bases each). The germline V gene encodes CDR1 MNHNY and CDR2 SVGAGI (reference sequence). The CDR3 is 17 residues long. Trimming removed 6 bases from V and 4 bases from J, with 22 bases in between.

The chain joins TRBV6-6 to TRBJ2-7, with 8 nucleotides matching TRBD2. The ends lost 4 bases at V and 6 bases at J; junction bases unmatched: 5. The CDR3 totals 13 residues. Per germline, CDR1 MNHNY and CDR2 SVGAGI (reference sequence). This CDR3 reads CASSSGLAIEQYF. DNA of the CDR3: TGTGCCAGCAGTTCTGGACTAGCTATCGAGCAGTACTTC.

This clonotype was recorded at least ten times. V is TRBV28 and J is TRBJ2-7, with TRBD1 matching over 8 bases. Per the germline V gene, CDR1 is MDHEN and CDR2 is SYDVKM. This CDR3 has 14 amino acids. The ends lost 5 bases at V and 4 bases at J; junction bases unmatched: 7. The CDR3 protein is CASSTGQGSYEQYV. As DNA, the CDR3 is TGTGCCAGCAGTACCGGACAGGGATCTTACGAGCAGTACGTC.